The sequence of this T cell receptor beta chain was determined in a study of identical twins. A single record per CDR3 protein comes from TCRdb applying MiXCR to the 5' RACE reads. The sample records fewer than 550,000 distinct CDR3 sequences, roughly 15% being singletons. The ends were cut back, 6 bases at V and 0 bases at J, with 12 bases in the middle. The length of the CDR3 is 15 residues. These data were likewise used in another study, on yellow fever vaccine responses in identical twins.

V is TRBV12-3 or TRBV12-4 and J is TRBJ1-3; no definite D call. This sequence originates from a woman aged 18-30 years in good health. What was sequenced was CD4+ T cells sorted from blood. CDR3 region: CASSRQAVSGNTIYF. The DNA for the CDR3 is TGTGCCAGCAGCCGGCAGGCAGTCTCTGGAAACACCATATATTTT.